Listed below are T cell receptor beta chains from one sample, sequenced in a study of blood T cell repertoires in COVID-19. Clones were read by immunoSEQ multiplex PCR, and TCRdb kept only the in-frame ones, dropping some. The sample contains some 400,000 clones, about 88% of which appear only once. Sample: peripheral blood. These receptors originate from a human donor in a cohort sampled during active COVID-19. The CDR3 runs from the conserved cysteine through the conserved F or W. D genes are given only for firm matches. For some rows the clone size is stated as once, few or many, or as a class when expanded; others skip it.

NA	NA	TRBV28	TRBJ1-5	CASSPLHQPQHF	TGTGCCAGCAGCCCCCTCCATCAGCCCCAGCATTTT
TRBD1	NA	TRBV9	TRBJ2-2	CASSSGTGSTGELFF	TGTGCCAGCAGCTCCGGGACAGGGAGCACCGGGGAGCTGTTTTTT
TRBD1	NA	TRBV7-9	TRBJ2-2	CASSTTGVDGELFF	TGTGCCAGCAGCACGACAGGGGTGGACGGGGAGCTGTTTTTT
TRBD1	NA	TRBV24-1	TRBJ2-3	CATSRDRETDTQYF	TGTGCCACCAGTCGGGACAGGGAGACAGATACGCAGTATTTT
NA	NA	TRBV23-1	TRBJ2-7	CASSHPAPGSSYEQYF	TGCGCCAGCAGTCACCCCGCCCCAGGTTCTTCCTACGAGCAGTACTTC
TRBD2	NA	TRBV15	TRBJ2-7	CATSKGLAQIYEQYF	TGTGCCACCAGCAAAGGACTAGCGCAGATATACGAGCAGTACTTC
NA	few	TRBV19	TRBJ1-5	CASTNGEDYQPQHF	TGTGCCAGTACAAATGGAGAGGATTATCAGCCCCAGCATTTT
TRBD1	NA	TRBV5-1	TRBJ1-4	CASSPPAGTVNEKLFF	TGCGCCAGCAGCCCACCCGCTGGGACAGTTAATGAAAAACTGTTTTTT
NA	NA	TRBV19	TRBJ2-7	CASILPGLTRYEQYF	TGTGCCAGCATCCTTCCCGGGTTAACACGGTACGAGCAGTACTTC
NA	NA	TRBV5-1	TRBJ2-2	CASRARIGTGELFF	TGCGCCAGCAGAGCCAGGATAGGAACCGGGGAGCTGTTTTTT
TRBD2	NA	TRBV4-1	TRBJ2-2	CASSQVGGYTGELFF	TGCGCCAGCAGCCAAGTGGGGGGGTACACCGGGGAGCTGTTTTTT
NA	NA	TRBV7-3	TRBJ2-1	CASSLNGGPNEQFF	TGTGCCAGCAGCTTAAACGGAGGGCCCAATGAGCAGTTCTTC
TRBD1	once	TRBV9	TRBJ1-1	CASSLQGLGTEAFF	TGTGCCAGCAGCTTACAGGGGTTGGGCACTGAAGCTTTCTTT
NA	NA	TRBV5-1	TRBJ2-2	CASSIGDTGELFF	TGCGCCAGCAGCATAGGGGACACCGGGGAGCTGTTTTTT
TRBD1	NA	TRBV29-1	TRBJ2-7	CSVGTGDGEQYF	TGCAGCGTTGGGACAGGGGACGGGGAGCAGTACTTC
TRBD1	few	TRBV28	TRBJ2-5	CASSYPWDGTGKETQYF	TGTGCCAGCAGTTACCCCTGGGACGGGACAGGCAAAGAGACCCAGTACTTC
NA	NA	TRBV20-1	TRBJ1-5	CSASPDNNQPQHF	TGCAGTGCTAGTCCGGACAACAATCAGCCCCAGCATTTT
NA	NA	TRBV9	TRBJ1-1	CASSVSSLNTEAFF	TGTGCCAGCAGCGTTTCTTCTCTGAACACTGAAGCTTTCTTT
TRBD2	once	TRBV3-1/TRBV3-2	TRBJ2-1	CASSPTPGTSPYNEQFF	TGTGCCAGCAGCCCTACCCCCGGGACTAGTCCCTACAATGAGCAGTTCTTC
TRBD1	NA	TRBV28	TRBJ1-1	CATLQGSEAFF	TGTGCCACCCTACAGGGGTCTGAAGCTTTCTTT
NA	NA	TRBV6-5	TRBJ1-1	CASNSRTGNTEAFF	TGTGCCAGCAACTCACGTACAGGAAACACTGAAGCTTTCTTT
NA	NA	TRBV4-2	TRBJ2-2	CASSQLGGVGGELFF	TGTGCCAGCAGCCAATTGGGCGGGGTAGGCGGGGAGCTGTTTTTT
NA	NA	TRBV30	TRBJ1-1	CAWSNGLQMNTEAFF	TGTGCCTGGAGTAACGGACTCCAGATGAACACTGAAGCTTTCTTT
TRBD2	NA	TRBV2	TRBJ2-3	CASRATSANTDTQYF	TGTGCCAGCAGGGCCACTAGCGCCAACACAGATACGCAGTATTTT
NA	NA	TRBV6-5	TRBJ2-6	CASSSQGPDGANVLTF	TGTGCCAGCAGTTCACAGGGCCCGGACGGGGCCAACGTCCTGACTTTC
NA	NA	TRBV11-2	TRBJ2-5	CASSFRGTQETQYF	TGTGCCAGCAGCTTCAGGGGTACCCAAGAGACCCAGTACTTC
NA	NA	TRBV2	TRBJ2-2	CASSSQVVGTGELFF	TGTGCCAGCAGTAGTCAGGTGGTCGGCACCGGGGAGCTGTTTTTT
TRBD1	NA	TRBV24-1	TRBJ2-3	CATSDTGTGITDTQYF	TGTGCCACCAGTGACACCGGGACAGGCATCACAGATACGCAGTATTTT
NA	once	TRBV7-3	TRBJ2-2	CASSLNGGQNTGELFF	TGTGCCAGCAGCCTAAATGGGGGCCAGAACACCGGGGAGCTGTTTTTT
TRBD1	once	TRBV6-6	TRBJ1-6	CASSRQGGANSPLHF	TGTGCCAGTTCACGACAGGGGGGGGCGAATTCACCCCTCCACTTT
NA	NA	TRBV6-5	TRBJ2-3	CASKYRPYSTDTQYF	TGTGCCAGCAAATACAGGCCCTACAGCACAGATACGCAGTATTTT
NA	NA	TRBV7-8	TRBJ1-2	CASSPPDVGAGNYGYTF	TGTGCCAGCAGCCCCCCGGACGTGGGAGCGGGTAACTATGGCTACACCTTC
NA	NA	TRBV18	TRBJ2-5	CASSPTTTQETQYF	TGTGCCAGCTCACCGACTACGACCCAAGAGACCCAGTACTTC
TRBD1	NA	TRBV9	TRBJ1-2	CASSAGQGGFKGYTF	TGTGCCAGCAGCGCGGGACAGGGAGGTTTTAAGGGCTACACCTTC
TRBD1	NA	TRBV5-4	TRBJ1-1	CASSPPVTGGHTEAFF	TGTGCCAGCAGCCCCCCCGTTACAGGGGGCCACACTGAAGCTTTCTTT
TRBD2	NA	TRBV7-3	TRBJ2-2	CASSFRRGGPGELFF	TGTGCCAGCAGCTTTCGCCGGGGGGGCCCCGGGGAGCTGTTTTTT
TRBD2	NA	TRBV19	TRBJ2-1	CASSRLAGGLTSYNEQFF	TGTGCCAGTAGTCGCCTAGCGGGAGGGTTGACCTCCTACAATGAGCAGTTCTTC
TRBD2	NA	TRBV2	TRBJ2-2	CASSTTGGPETGELFF	TGTGCCAGCTCAACGACGGGAGGCCCCGAGACCGGGGAGCTGTTTTTT
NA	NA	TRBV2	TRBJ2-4	CASSQDLGIQYF	TGTGCCAGCAGTCAGGATTTGGGCATTCAGTACTTC
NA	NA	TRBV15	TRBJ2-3	CATSRDFSSTDTQYF	TGTGCCACCAGCAGAGACTTCTCTAGCACAGATACGCAGTATTTT
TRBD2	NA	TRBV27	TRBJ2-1	CASSSFGLAGGAYNEQFF	TGTGCCAGCAGTTCCTTTGGACTAGCGGGAGGGGCCTACAATGAGCAGTTCTTC
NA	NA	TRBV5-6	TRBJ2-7	CASSLGRFYEQYF	TGTGCCAGCAGCTTGGGCAGATTCTACGAGCAGTACTTC